The TCR beta chain under discussion was sequenced for a study of cytomegalovirus exposure and HLA in healthy donors. PCR employed 60 Vbeta and 13 Jbeta primers. Methods used by the authors: A later analysis tallied about 80 million unique TCR beta chains, 9.5 million to 14 million of them shared. Clones were sequenced by immunoSEQ multiplex PCR, and TCRdb holds only the in-frame ones, with some missing. V and J calls plus clone size are reproduced from that table; the DNA served to infer D and trimming. Here the sample spans over 150,000 clones, about 79% being singletons. Comments on this clone: Its specificity is unknown.

The germline gives CDR1 KGHSH, CDR2 LQKENI. This CDR3 is built from 15 residues. Trimming cost V 4 bases and J 8 bases, with 20 bases left between them. Study-wide results and limits: Later analysis identified a missense DCLRE1C variant that was linked to TCR beta V- and J-gene trimming. Presence/absence analyses supposed approximately even sequencing depth among donors. In an earlier analysis, about 87% or about 30%: the productive usage of most TCR beta V segments.

The rearrangement joins TRBV18 to TRBJ1-2; D gene unclear. Material for sequencing was PBMCs. The clonotype comes from a boy aged 2 to 9 in good health and CMV-seronegative. The CDR3 reads CASSQFDFPTRGYTF. CDR3 sequence (DNA): TGTGCCAGCTCACAATTCGACTTCCCTACAAGGGGCTACACCTTC.